A selection of T cell receptor beta chains follows, all from one sample in a study of blood T cell repertoires in COVID-19. TCRdb's copy holds only in-frame clones and misses some; the assay was immunoSEQ multiplex PCR. The data show 230,000 or so clones, around 82% seen once. The sequenced sample was PBMCs or T cells enriched from blood (not recorded which). The receptor set was obtained from a man over 45 who had recovered from COVID-19. CDR3s include the opening cysteine and the closing phenylalanine or tryptophan. The D gene is left open where the match is weak. Clone sizes are given selectively: once, few, many, or a class where the clone is expanded.

cdr3_nt	cdr3_aa	clone_size	v_call	j_call	d_call
TGTGCCAGCAGTTTGGACAGGGAAACAACTGAAGCTTTCTTT	CASSLDRETTEAFF	-	TRBV28	TRBJ1-1	TRBD1
TGTGCCAGCAGTTTCTGGGCGCTTGAGGGCTACACCTTC	CASSFWALEGYTF	-	TRBV12-3/TRBV12-4	TRBJ1-2	-
TGTGCCAGCAACACAGTGGGACAGGGCCGAAACATTCAGTACTTC	CASNTVGQGRNIQYF	-	TRBV3-1/TRBV3-2	TRBJ2-4	TRBD1
TGTGCCAGCAGTGAAGCATGGACTAGCGGGAGGGCAGATACGCAGTATTTT	CASSEAWTSGRADTQYF	few	TRBV6-1	TRBJ2-3	TRBD2
TGTGCCAGCAGTGAAAGCGGGACAGGGTCAGGAGAAAAACTGTTTTTT	CASSESGTGSGEKLFF	-	TRBV6-1	TRBJ1-4	TRBD1
TGTGCCAGCAGCACCCGGACTAGCGGGAGGAAGGAGACCCAGTACTTC	CASSTRTSGRKETQYF	-	TRBV7-2	TRBJ2-5	TRBD2
TGTGCCTCGGCCGGTAACAGCAATGAAAAACTGTTTTTT	CASAGNSNEKLFF	-	TRBV10-3	TRBJ1-4	-
TGTGCCAGCAGCCGGCAGGGTGGCAATCAGCCCCAGCATTTT	CASSRQGGNQPQHF	-	TRBV9	TRBJ1-5	-
TGTGCCAGCAGCCCACAGGGGGACACCGGGGAGCTGTTTTTT	CASSPQGDTGELFF	-	TRBV6-6	TRBJ2-2	TRBD1
TGTGCCAGCTCAGCGAACACAGATACGCAGTATTTT	CASSANTDTQYF	-	TRBV18	TRBJ2-3	-
TGCAGTGCTAGTAAGGGGGGGAGAACCTCCTACAATGAGCAGTTCTTC	CSASKGGRTSYNEQFF	-	TRBV20-1	TRBJ2-1	-
TGCAGCGTCGAAACGGGACAGGGATTAGGGCCCTACGAGCAGTACTTC	CSVETGQGLGPYEQYF	-	TRBV29-1	TRBJ2-7	TRBD1
TGTGCCAGCAGCTTGGGAGTTACGCAGTATTTT	CASSLGVTQYF	few	TRBV21-1	TRBJ2-3	-
TGTGCCACCAGCCCTAATTTCGGATACGGCTCAAGAGGTGAAGCTTTCTTT	CATSPNFGYGSRGEAFF	-	TRBV24-1	TRBJ1-1	-
TGTGCCAGCAGTTACACAGGAACCTCTGGGGCCAACGTCCTGACTTTC	CASSYTGTSGANVLTF	few	TRBV27	TRBJ2-6	-
TGTGCCAGCAGTTTTCAGGGGAGGGGCGAGCAGTACTTC	CASSFQGRGEQYF	-	TRBV12-3/TRBV12-4	TRBJ2-7	-
TGCAGCGTTGAAGAGGCATGGGGACAGGGGACATCTCTAGCCAAAAACATTCAGTACTTC	CSVEEAWGQGTSLAKNIQYF	-	TRBV29-1	TRBJ2-4	TRBD1
TGTGCCAGTAGTATAGCGATAGCGGGGGGGCAAGAGACCCAGTACTTC	CASSIAIAGGQETQYF	-	TRBV19	TRBJ2-5	TRBD2
TGTGCCAGCTCACCTGAAGGGGGCGGCTATGGCTACACCTTC	CASSPEGGGYGYTF	-	TRBV18	TRBJ1-2	TRBD1
TGTGCCAGCAGTTTAGGACAGAACACCGGGGAGCTGTTTTTT	CASSLGQNTGELFF	-	TRBV28	TRBJ2-2	-
TGTGCCAGCAGCTTGCCGGGGCGGGGCAAAAACATTCAGTACTTC	CASSLPGRGKNIQYF	-	TRBV7-2	TRBJ2-4	-
TGCGCCAGCAGCTTGGCCATCACGGGAGACAGGAACACTGAAGCTTTCTTT	CASSLAITGDRNTEAFF	few	TRBV5-1	TRBJ1-1	-
TGCGCCAGCAGTCAGGGCCCGAACACTGAAGCTTTCTTT	CASSQGPNTEAFF	-	TRBV5-1	TRBJ1-1	-
TGTGCCAGCAGCCCTATGGCAGGGGTGAACACTGAAGCTTTCTTT	CASSPMAGVNTEAFF	few	TRBV6-2/TRBV6-3	TRBJ1-1	-
TGTGCCAGCACTTCCGCGGGAACTTCTAACACTGAAGCTTTCTTT	CASTSAGTSNTEAFF	-	TRBV18	TRBJ1-1	-
TGTGCCAGCAGCCATGGGACTAGCACAGATACGCAGTATTTT	CASSHGTSTDTQYF	-	TRBV7-3	TRBJ2-3	-
TGTGCCAGCAGTTTAAGCCTTTCTCGAGGAAGACTAGCAGATACGCAGTATTTT	CASSLSLSRGRLADTQYF	many	TRBV6-2/TRBV6-3	TRBJ2-3	-
TGTGCCAGCAGACTCTCGGGAAGGGCCCTGGGGAGTAATGAAAAACTGTTTTTT	CASRLSGRALGSNEKLFF	-	TRBV21-1	TRBJ1-4	-
TGTGCCAGCAGTTTATCTCTGTCCGGGGAGCTGTTTTTT	CASSLSLSGELFF	once	TRBV12-3/TRBV12-4	TRBJ2-2	-
TGTGCCTGGAGTGCGGGACTGCCCCTCTACGAGCAGTACTTC	CAWSAGLPLYEQYF	-	TRBV30	TRBJ2-7	-
TGTGCCAGCAGCCAATCCTCGGCAGGGGCCTACGAGCAGTACTTC	CASSQSSAGAYEQYF	-	TRBV3-1/TRBV3-2	TRBJ2-7	-